This TCR beta chain was recorded in a study of cytomegalovirus exposure and HLA in healthy donors. Regarding the study as a whole: Cytomegalovirus association was assigned to about 150 TCR beta chains. A few of the chains that were CMV-associated were confirmed in vitro to be specific for CMV antigens. Most TCRs appeared rarely, but some public TCRs recurred in many donors.

With regard to this clone: The antigen is unknown.

The length of the CDR3 is 17 residues. The germline V gene has CDR1 SSHAT and CDR2 FNYEAQ (reference sequence). The trim removed 1 base at V and 4 bases at J, leaving 9 bases unmatched. The protocol was immunoSEQ multiplex PCR, while the TCRdb copy is restricted to in-frame clones and leaves out a portion. The data show over 130,000 clones, about 87% seen once. The sequence was obtained from a man aged 18-30 years in good health and CMV-seropositive. The chain combines TRBV7-7 with TRBJ2-5; 10 nucleotides match TRBD2. Sequenced: PBMCs. CDR3 sequence: CASSLGAGTSVRETQYF. Here the CDR3 DNA reads TGTGCCAGCAGCTTAGGAGCCGGGACTAGCGTTAGAGAGACCCAGTACTTC.